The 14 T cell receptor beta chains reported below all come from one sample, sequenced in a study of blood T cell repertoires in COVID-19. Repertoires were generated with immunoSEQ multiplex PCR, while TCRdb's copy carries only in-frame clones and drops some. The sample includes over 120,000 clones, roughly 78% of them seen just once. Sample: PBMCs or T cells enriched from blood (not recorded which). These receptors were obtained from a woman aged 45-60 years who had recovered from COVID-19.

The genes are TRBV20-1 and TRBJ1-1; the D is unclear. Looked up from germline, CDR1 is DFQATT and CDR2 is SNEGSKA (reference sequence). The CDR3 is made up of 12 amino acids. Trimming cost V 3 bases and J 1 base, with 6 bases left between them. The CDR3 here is CSASRQNTEAFF. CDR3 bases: TGCAGTGCTAGTCGACAGAACACTGAAGCTTTCTTT.

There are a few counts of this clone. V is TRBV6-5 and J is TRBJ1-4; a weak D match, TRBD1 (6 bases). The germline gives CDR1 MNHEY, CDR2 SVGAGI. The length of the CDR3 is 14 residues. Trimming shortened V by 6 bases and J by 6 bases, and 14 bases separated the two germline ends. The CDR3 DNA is TGTGCCAGCAGCAAAGAAGGGGGGGATGAAAAACTGTTTTTT. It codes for CASSKEGGDEKLFF.

CDR3 residues: CASSLDSFNQPQHF. DNA for the CDR3: TGTGCCAGCAGCCTTGACAGCTTCAATCAGCCCCAGCATTTT. The rearrangement joins TRBV9 to TRBJ1-5, with D possibly matching TRBD1 (5 bases). Germline V gene sequence: CDR1 SGDLS, CDR2 YYNGEE. The CDR3 length is 14 residues. The germline V and J ends were trimmed by 4 bases and 3 bases, with 11 bases remaining between them.

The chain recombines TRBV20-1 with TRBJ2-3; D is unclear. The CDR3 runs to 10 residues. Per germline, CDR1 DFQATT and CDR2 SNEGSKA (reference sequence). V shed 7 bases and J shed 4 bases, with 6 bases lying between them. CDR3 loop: CSVFSDTQYF. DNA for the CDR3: TGCAGTGTCTTCTCAGATACGCAGTATTTT.

As DNA, the CDR3 is TGCGCCAGCAGCCCCCGGGACAGGGGGCCTGAATACAATGAGCAGTTCTTC. The encoded protein is CASSPRDRGPEYNEQFF. The chain uses TRBV5-1 and TRBJ2-1; 12 bases line up with TRBD1. Trimming at V came to 4 bases and at J to 4 bases, leaving 9 bases not matched to a gene. Germline CDR1 reads SGHRS; CDR2 reads YFSETQ. The CDR3 runs to 17 residues.

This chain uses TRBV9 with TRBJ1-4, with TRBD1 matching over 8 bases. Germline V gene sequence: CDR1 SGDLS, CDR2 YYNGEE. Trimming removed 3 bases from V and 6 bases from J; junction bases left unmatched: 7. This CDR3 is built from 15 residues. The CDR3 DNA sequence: TGTGCCAGCAGCGCCGAGACAGGGGCGGATGAAAAACTGTTTTTT. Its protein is CASSAETGADEKLFF.

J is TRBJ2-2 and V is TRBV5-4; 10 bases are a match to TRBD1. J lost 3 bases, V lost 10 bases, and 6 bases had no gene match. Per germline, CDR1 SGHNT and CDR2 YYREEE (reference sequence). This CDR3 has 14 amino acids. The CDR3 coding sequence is TGTGCCGGCCGTGGACAGGGGGACACCGGGGAGCTGTTTTTT. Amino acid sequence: CAGRGQGDTGELFF.

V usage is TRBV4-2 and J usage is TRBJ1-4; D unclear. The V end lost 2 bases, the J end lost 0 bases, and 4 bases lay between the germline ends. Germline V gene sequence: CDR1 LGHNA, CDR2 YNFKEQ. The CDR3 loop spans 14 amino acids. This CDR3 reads CASSQYATNEKLFF. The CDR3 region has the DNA TGTGCCAGCAGCCAATATGCAACTAATGAAAAACTGTTTTTT.

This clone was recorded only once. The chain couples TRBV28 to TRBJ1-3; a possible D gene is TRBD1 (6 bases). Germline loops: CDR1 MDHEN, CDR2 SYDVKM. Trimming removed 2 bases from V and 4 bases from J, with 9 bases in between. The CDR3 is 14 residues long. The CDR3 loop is CASSLAGEGNTIYF. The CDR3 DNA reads TGTGCCAGCAGTTTAGCAGGGGAAGGAAACACCATATATTTT.

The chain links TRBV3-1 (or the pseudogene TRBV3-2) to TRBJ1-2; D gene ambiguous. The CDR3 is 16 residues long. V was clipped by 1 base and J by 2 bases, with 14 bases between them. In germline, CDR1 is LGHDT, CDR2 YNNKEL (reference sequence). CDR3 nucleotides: TGTGCCAGCAGCCAAGTCGCCCGGGAAGAGAACTATGGCTACACCTTC. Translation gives CASSQVAREENYGYTF.

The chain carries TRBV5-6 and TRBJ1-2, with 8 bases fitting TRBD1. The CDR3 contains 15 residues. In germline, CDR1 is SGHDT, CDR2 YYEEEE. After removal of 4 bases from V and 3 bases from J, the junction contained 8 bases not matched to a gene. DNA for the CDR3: TGTGCCAGCAGCCCCGGACAGGGCGGGCACTATGGCTACACCTTC. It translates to CASSPGQGGHYGYTF.

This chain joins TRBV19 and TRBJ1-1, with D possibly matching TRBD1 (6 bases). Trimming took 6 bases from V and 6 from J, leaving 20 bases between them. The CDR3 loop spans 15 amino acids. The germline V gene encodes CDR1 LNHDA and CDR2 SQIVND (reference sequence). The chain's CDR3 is CASRMAGTMLAEAFF. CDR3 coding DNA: TGTGCCAGTAGAATGGCAGGGACAATGCTGGCTGAAGCTTTCTTT.

CDR3 in DNA: TGTGCCAGCAGTGGCCCCGGGACAAGTCAAGGTGAAAAACTGTTTTTT. This encodes CASSGPGTSQGEKLFF. The rearrangement joins TRBV28 to TRBJ1-4, with a weak D call TRBD1 (6 bases). Germline V CDR1 and CDR2: MDHEN, SYDVKM. V gave up 5 bases and J gave up 7 bases, with 20 bases separating them. This CDR3 contains 16 residues.

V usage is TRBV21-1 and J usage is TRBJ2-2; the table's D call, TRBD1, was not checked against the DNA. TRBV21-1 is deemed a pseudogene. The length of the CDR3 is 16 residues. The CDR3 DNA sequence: TGTGCCAGCAGCCACGGGGACAGTTGTTGGACCGGGGAGCTGTTTTTT. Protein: CASSHGDSCWTGELFF.